This is a list of T cell receptor beta chains from one sample in a study of shared clonotypes between healthy human individuals. TCRdb keeps only in-frame clones here, not all; method: immunoSEQ multiplex PCR. The sample lists millions of clones, 95% occurring once. Sequencing was carried out using naive CD4+ T cells sorted from blood. The receptor source for this set is a man aged 18-30 years in good health. CDR3s include the opening cysteine and the closing phenylalanine or tryptophan. The D gene is left open where the match is weak. Clone size appears in some rows only: once, few, many, or a class for an expanded clone.

V,J,D,size,DNA,CDR3
TRBV9,TRBJ2-3,TRBD1,.,TGTGCCAGCAGCACCCAGGGGGTGGACACAGATACGCAGTATTTT,CASSTQGVDTDTQYF
TRBV7-2,TRBJ1-3,.,.,TGTGCCAGCAGCCAAGGGGGGGGAAGCTCTGGAAACACCATATATTTT,CASSQGGGSSGNTIYF
TRBV6-1,TRBJ2-7,.,.,TGTGCCAGCAGTGAAGTGGGGAGGACCTCCTACGAGCAGTACTTC,CASSEVGRTSYEQYF
TRBV2,TRBJ2-1,TRBD2,.,TGTGCCATTGGGAGACCGGGACTAGCGGACTACAATGAGCAGTTCTTC,CAIGRPGLADYNEQFF
TRBV5-4,TRBJ2-7,.,.,TGTGCCAGCAGCTTGACCGGTACCTACGAGCAGTACTTC,CASSLTGTYEQYF
TRBV5-1,TRBJ1-1,.,.,TGCGCCAGCAGCCTACAGGACACCTACACTGAAGCTTTCTTT,CASSLQDTYTEAFF
TRBV7-2,TRBJ2-7,.,.,TGTGCCAGCCCCGGGAGCTCCTACGAGCAGTACTTC,CASPGSSYEQYF
TRBV30,TRBJ1-2,.,.,TGTGCCTGGAGTGTACAGTCTAACTATGGCTACACCTTC,CAWSVQSNYGYTF
TRBV19,TRBJ1-4,.,once,TGTGCCAGTAGTATCGCCGCAACTAATGAAAAACTGTTTTTT,CASSIAATNEKLFF
TRBV4-3,TRBJ2-1,TRBD2,.,TGCGCCAGCAGCCTTGGGACTAGCGGGGATGGTAATGAGCAGTTCTTC,CASSLGTSGDGNEQFF
TRBV9,TRBJ2-7,TRBD1,.,TGTGCCAGCAGCCCACGGACAGGGGCCTACGAGCAGTACTTC,CASSPRTGAYEQYF
TRBV10-3,TRBJ2-2,.,once,TGTGCCACCACGGACCCTGGAACCGGGGAGCTGTTTTTT,CATTDPGTGELFF
TRBV25-1,TRBJ2-1,TRBD1,once,TGTGCCAGCAGCCGAGGGGACAGTTTAATCTACAATGAGCAGTTCTTC,CASSRGDSLIYNEQFF
TRBV10-3,TRBJ2-3,.,.,TGTGCCATCAGTGGGATTCAGCCAGATACGCAGTATTTT,CAISGIQPDTQYF
TRBV27,TRBJ2-7,TRBD2,.,TGTGCCAGCAGCTCGGGGGGAGGGGAGTCCTACGAGCAGTACTTC,CASSSGGGESYEQYF
TRBV2,TRBJ2-6,.,.,TGTGCCAGCAGGCCGAACACAGGGAGCTCTGGGGCCAACGTCCTGACTTTC,CASRPNTGSSGANVLTF
TRBV29-1,TRBJ1-2,.,.,TGCAGCTCCAGGGTTGGCGGCTATGGCTACACCTTC,CSSRVGGYGYTF
TRBV28,TRBJ1-2,.,.,TGTGCCAGCACTGCTACGGATTACTATGGCTACACCTTC,CASTATDYYGYTF
TRBV28,TRBJ2-7,.,.,TGTGCCAGCAGTCCTGCGGACAGTGAGGGGCCCTACGAGCAGTACTTC,CASSPADSEGPYEQYF
TRBV6-5,TRBJ2-6,.,.,TGTGCCAGCAGTTACTCTCAGTTCTCTGGGGCCAACGTCCTGACTTTC,CASSYSQFSGANVLTF
TRBV5-1,TRBJ2-1,.,.,TGCGCCAGCAGCTTCAGAGAATTCGGCTATGAGCAGTTCTTC,CASSFREFGYEQFF
TRBV27,TRBJ2-6,.,.,TGTGCCAGCAGTCGGCCTGGGGCCAACGTCCTGACTTTC,CASSRPGANVLTF
TRBV6-5,TRBJ1-5,.,.,TGTGCCAGCAGATCTACGGGGAATCAGCCCCAGCATTTT,CASRSTGNQPQHF
TRBV5-6,TRBJ2-1,TRBD2,once,TGTGCCAGCAGCCCGAGGGCCACTAGCGGGAGAGGTGAGCAGTTCTTC,CASSPRATSGRGEQFF
TRBV7-9,TRBJ2-5,.,.,TGTGCCAGCAGCTTTACTGGAGTTGGAGAGACCCAGTACTTC,CASSFTGVGETQYF
TRBV7-2,TRBJ2-7,TRBD2,.,TGTGCCAGCAGCTTAGGCGGGACTAGTTCCTACGAGCAGTACTTC,CASSLGGTSSYEQYF
TRBV5-4,TRBJ1-6,TRBD1,.,TGTGCCAGCAGCCCGGACAGGATCTCCTATAATTCACCCCTCCACTTT,CASSPDRISYNSPLHF
TRBV11-2,TRBJ1-2,.,.,TGTGCCAGCAGCTTGGCCAGCTCTAACTATGGCTACACCTTC,CASSLASSNYGYTF
TRBV28,TRBJ1-1,.,.,TGTGCCAGCAGTTTATCGGAGGTCGGGATGAACAGTGGAGCTTTCTTT,CASSLSEVGMNSGAFF
TRBV7-2,TRBJ2-2,.,.,TGTGCCAGCAGCGCGGTCTCGAACACCGGGGAGCTGTTTTTT,CASSAVSNTGELFF
TRBV4-3,TRBJ1-2,.,.,TGCGCCAGCAGCCAAGTCTCGGGGACATCCCTCTATGGCTACACCTTC,CASSQVSGTSLYGYTF
TRBV7-8,TRBJ1-4,.,.,TGTGCCAGCAGCGGCGGTGAAAAACTGTTTTTT,CASSGGEKLFF